Here is one TCR beta chain with its context. The antigen remains unidentified. This specimen comes from a study of shared clonotypes between healthy human individuals. Study-wide findings and caveats: A small donor pool kept down the genetic and exposure-history diversity that was represented.

TCRdb keeps only in-frame clones here, not all; method: immunoSEQ multiplex PCR. There are 640,000 or so clones in the sample; about two thirds occur only once, and around 2% lies in the top ten. The V gene lost 3 bases and the J gene lost 6 bases, with 12 bases spanning the gap. Germline CDR1 reads SEHNR; CDR2 reads FQNEAQ (reference sequence). The CDR3 consists of 13 residues. The source of this sequence is a woman aged 25 to 39 in good health. The chain carries TRBV7-9 and TRBJ2-7; tentatively, D is TRBD1 (5 bases). Input material: memory CD4+ T cells sorted from blood. The sample's subset: CD45RA-negative fraction. The CDR3 nucleotides read TGTGCCAGCAGCTTGCAGGGTTCGGGCGAGCAGTACTTC. This translates into CASSLQGSGEQYF.